The clone carrying this T cell receptor (beta chain) has a count of ten or more. Antigen specificity is unknown. The source of the sample is a study of T-cell reconstitution after alpha-beta-depleted transplantation in children. General study points: T-cell counts and diversity at one year following transplant were attributed mainly to newly produced T cells. There were some patients whose high TCRbeta diversity at day 60 came from surviving recipient T cells and thymic progenitors. Several hundred rapidly expanded clones from non-depleted graft cells reportedly supplied alpha-beta T cells about two months post-transplant.

The germline V gene has CDR1 DFQATT and CDR2 SNEGSKA (reference sequence). The CDR3 is 14 amino acids. The V gene lost 7 bases and the J gene lost 1 base, with 14 bases spanning the gap. TCRbeta library preparation incorporated unique molecular identifiers. A single record per CDR3 protein comes from TCRdb applying MiXCR to the PCR reads. Here the sample spans about 200,000 distinct CDR3 sequences, 6.3% being singletons. The specimen comprised PBMCs, sampled before TCRalphabeta/CD19-depleted stem cell transplant. This chain joins TRBV20-1 and TRBJ2-1; D might be TRBD1 (6 bases). The clonotype was recovered from a girl in the first two years of life with combined immunodeficiency, due to receive a stem cell transplant. CDR3: CSVSSDSSYNEQFF. CDR3 sequence (DNA): TGCAGTGTCTCCTCGGACAGTTCCTACAATGAGCAGTTCTTC.